This T cell receptor (beta chain) was obtained from a study of T cell responses to AZD1222 COVID-19 vaccine. The CDR3 extends over 15 amino acids. The J segment lost 5 bases and the V segment lost 3 bases, leaving 4 bases of the junction unmatched. Germline-derived CDR1 and CDR2 are MNHEY and SMNVEV (reference sequence). Measured with immunoSEQ multiplex PCR; TCRdb has only the in-frame clones, and not every one. The sample holds some 150,000 clones, approximately 89% seen once. The TCR sequence derives from an adult in good health. This sequence joins TRBV27 and TRBJ1-6; 7 positions agree with TRBD1. The input for sequencing was peripheral blood, taken on day 0 of MenACWY control vaccination. The CDR3 coding sequence is TGTGCCAGCAGTTTTGGGACAGTTCATAATTCACCCCTCCACTTT. This gives the protein CASSFGTVHNSPLHF.